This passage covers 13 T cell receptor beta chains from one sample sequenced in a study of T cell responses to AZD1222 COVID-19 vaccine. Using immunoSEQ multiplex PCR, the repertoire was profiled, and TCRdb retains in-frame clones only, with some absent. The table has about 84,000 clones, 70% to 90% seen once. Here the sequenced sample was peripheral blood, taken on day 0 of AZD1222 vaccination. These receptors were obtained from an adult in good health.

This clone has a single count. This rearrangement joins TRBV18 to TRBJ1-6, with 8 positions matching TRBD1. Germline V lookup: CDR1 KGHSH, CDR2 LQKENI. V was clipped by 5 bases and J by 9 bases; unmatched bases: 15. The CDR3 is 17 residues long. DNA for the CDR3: TGTGCCAGCTCAACATCAGAACAGGGGGTTGGTGGTTCACCCCTCCACTTT. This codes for CASSTSEQGVGGSPLHF.

Here the CDR3 DNA reads TGTGCCAGCAGTATTAGCCCGGGACAGGGAGTTCATGGCTACACCTTC. The encoded protein is CASSISPGQGVHGYTF. V usage is TRBV6-4 and J usage is TRBJ1-2; the match to TRBD1 covers 9 bases. Germline-derived CDR1 and CDR2 are MRHNA and SNTAGT. Unmatched junction bases numbered 13, after V lost 5 bases and J lost 6 bases. The CDR3 totals 16 residues.

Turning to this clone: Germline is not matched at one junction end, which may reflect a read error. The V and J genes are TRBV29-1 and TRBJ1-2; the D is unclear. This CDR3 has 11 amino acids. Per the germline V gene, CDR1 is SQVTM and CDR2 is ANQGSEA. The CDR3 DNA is TGCGGCGTCGGGAGTAACTATGGCTACACCTTC. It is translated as CGVGSNYGYTF.

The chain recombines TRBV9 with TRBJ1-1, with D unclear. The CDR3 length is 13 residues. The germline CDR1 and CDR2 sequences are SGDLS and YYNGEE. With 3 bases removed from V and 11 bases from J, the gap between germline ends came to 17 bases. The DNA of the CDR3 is TGTGCCAGCAGCGAGGGCCGGGAGGAATTGGCTTTCTTT. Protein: CASSEGREELAFF.

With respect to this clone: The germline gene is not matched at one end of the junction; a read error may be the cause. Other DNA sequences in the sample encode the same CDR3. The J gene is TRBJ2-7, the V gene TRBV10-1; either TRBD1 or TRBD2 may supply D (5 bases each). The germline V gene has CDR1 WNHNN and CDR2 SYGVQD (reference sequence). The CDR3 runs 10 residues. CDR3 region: CASSGQGAFF. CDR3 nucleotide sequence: TGCGCCAGCAGTGGGCAGGGAGCCTTCTTT.

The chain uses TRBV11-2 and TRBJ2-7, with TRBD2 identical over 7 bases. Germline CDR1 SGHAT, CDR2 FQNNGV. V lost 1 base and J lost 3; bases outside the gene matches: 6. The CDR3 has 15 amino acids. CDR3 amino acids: CASSLGEGIFYEQYF. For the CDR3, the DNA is TGTGCCAGCAGCTTAGGGGAGGGAATTTTCTACGAGCAGTACTTC.

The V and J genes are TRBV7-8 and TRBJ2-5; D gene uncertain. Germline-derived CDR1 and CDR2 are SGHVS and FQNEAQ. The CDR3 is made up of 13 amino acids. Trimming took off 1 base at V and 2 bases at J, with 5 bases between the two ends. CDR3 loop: CASSLGPQETQYF. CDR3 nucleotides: TGTGCCAGCAGCTTAGGGCCACAAGAGACCCAGTACTTC.

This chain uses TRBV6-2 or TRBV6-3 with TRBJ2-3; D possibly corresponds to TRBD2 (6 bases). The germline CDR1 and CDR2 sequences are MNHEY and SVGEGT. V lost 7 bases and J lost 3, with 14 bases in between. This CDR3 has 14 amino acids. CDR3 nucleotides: TGTGCCAGCACCCCCGTAGGAGGGACAGATACGCAGTATTTT. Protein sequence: CASTPVGGTDTQYF.

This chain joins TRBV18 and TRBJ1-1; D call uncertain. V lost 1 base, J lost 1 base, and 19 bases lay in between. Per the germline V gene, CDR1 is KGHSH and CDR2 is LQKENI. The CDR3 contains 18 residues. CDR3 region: CASSPLPPKMTANTEAFF. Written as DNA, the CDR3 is TGTGCCAGCTCACCACTGCCCCCAAAAATGACCGCGAACACTGAAGCTTTCTTT.

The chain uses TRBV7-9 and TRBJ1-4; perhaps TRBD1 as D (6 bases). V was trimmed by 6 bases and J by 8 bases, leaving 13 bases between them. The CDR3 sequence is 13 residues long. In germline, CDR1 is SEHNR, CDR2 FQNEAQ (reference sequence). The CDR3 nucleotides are TGTGCCAGCAGTATCAGGGGTCGGGAAAAACTGTTTTTT. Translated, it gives CASSIRGREKLFF.

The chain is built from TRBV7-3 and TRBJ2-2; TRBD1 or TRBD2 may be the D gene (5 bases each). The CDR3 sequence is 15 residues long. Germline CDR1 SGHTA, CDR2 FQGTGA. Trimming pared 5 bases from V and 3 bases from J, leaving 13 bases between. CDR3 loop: CASSNTRGDTGELFF. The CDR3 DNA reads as TGTGCCAGCAGCAACACTAGGGGTGACACCGGGGAGCTGTTTTTT.

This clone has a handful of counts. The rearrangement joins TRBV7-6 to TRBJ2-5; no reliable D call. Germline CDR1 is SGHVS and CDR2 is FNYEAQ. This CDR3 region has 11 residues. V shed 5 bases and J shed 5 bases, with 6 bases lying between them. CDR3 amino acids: CASSPSETQYF. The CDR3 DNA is TGTGCCAGCAGCCCCTCGGAGACCCAGTACTTC.

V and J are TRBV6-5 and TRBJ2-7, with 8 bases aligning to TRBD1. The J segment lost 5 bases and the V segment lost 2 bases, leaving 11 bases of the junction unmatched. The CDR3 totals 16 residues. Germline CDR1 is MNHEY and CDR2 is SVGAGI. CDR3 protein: CASSYLSAGQGNEQYF. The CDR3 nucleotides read TGTGCCAGCAGTTACCTTTCCGCCGGACAGGGCAACGAGCAGTACTTC.